Sequencing of this T cell receptor (beta chain) was carried out in a study of blood T cell repertoires in COVID-19 (dated by TCRdb to about 2020). Context from the whole study: Collaborator samples came from the United States, Italy and Spain and covered acute and convalescent phases of COVID-19. The prospective study material was composed of cDNA or gDNA derived from T cells, B-cell-depleted T cells, or PBMCs. The dataset comprised deeply sampled blood TCRbeta repertoires from subjects exposed to, actively infected with, or recovered from COVID-19. The repertoires were released in a freely available public database intended as a resource for research on the immune response to SARS-CoV-2. The samples were drawn from the first 160 participants of the ongoing ImmuneRACE study and from 950 to 1,500 subjects provided by 6 global collaborators. Nearly every sample came with metadata listing a de-identified subject ID, COVID-19 status, age in years and sex. HLA class I and class II types, where available, came from metadata supplied by the sample provider rather than from assay-based typing.

TCRbeta CDR3 regions were amplified from genomic DNA by means of the immunoSEQ Assay, a bias-controlled multiplex PCR. Turning to the authors' computational methods: The number of nucleated cells in each sample was estimated by amplification of reference gene primers within the assay. Sequence reads were collapsed and filtered to measure the absolute abundance of every unique TCRbeta CDR3 rearrangement. For each sample, productive Simpson clonality was calculated by taking the square root of Simpson's diversity index across productive rearrangements. TCRdb holds this immuneACCESS table with in-frame rearrangements only. Some clones are missing; in checked studies, unresolved V genes explain under half, and the rest has no known cause. That table is the source of V, J and clone size, and D and trimming were worked out from the DNA. In this sample the table shows around 310,000 clones, roughly 86% of which occur a single time. The ten largest account for roughly a tenth of the sample.

Regarding this clone: Its target antigen remains unknown. Base qualities were left out, and no much larger clone turns up one base away.

Participants in the prospective study were aged about 18 to 95 years, lived in 24 United States geographic areas, and enrolled through a virtual design. To assign participants to cohorts, the prospective study relied on clinical history that participants themselves reported in a screening survey and a study questionnaire. Recovered participants in ImmuneRACE Cohort 3 were defined as having two consecutive negative NP/OP PCR tests, clearance from a healthcare professional, or resolution of symptoms. In the prospective study, mobile phlebotomists collected whole blood, serum and a nasopharyngeal or oropharyngeal swab from each participant. Over a roughly 2-month period, participants in the prospective study had the option of providing additional blood draws and questionnaires. Prospective study blood samples were shipped either frozen or at room temperature before DNA extraction. The research as a whole found: Clinical and demographic metadata were provided uncurated, with the amount varying by source and participant.

Trimming at the junction amounts to 5 bases on V and 8 bases on J, and the germline ends lie 18 bases apart. CDR1 and CDR2, looked up from the germline V gene (reference sequence), are LNHDA and SQIVND. There are 15 amino acids in the CDR3, from cysteine to phenylalanine inclusive. Of the read, only the CDR3 DNA is kept; its 45 bases are in frame from base 1. Sequenced: PBMCs or T cells enriched from blood (not recorded which). The chain is made from TRBV19 and TRBJ1-4; the D segment cannot be called with confidence. The TCR originated in a woman in her twenties or thirties who had recovered from COVID-19. The DNA is as follows: TGTGCCAGTAGTGTCAGGACTTGGGCTGGCGAAAAACTGTTTTTT. It encodes CASSVRTWAGEKLFF.